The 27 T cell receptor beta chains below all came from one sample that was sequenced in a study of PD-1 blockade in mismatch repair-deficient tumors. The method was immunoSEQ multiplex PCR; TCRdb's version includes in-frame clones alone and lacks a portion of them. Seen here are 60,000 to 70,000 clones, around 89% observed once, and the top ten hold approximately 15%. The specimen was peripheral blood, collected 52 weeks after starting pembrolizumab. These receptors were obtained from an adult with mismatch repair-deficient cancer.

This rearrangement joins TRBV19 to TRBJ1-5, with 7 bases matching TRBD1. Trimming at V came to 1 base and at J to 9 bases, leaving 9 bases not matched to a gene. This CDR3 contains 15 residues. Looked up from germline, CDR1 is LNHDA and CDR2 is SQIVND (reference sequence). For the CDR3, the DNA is TGTGCCAGTAGTATAGGGGCCGACAGGGACGGGCCCCAGCATTTT. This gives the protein CASSIGADRDGPQHF.

CDR3 nucleotide sequence: TGTGCTAGTGGTTTGTCTGTGAACACTGAAGCTTTCTTT. As protein: CASGLSVNTEAFF. The genes are TRBV12-5 and TRBJ1-1; D gene unclear. This CDR3 has 13 amino acids. CDR1 LGHNT and CDR2 FRNRAP come from the germline V gene. Trimming pared 2 bases from V and 0 bases from J, leaving 4 bases between.

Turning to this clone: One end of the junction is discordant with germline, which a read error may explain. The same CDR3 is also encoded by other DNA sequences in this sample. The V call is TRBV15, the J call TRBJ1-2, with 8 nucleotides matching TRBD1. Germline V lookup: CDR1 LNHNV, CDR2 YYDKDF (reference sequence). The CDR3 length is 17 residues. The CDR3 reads CATSTPSGQGMDYGYTF. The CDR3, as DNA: TGTGCCACCAGCACCCCATCCGGACAGGGTATGGACTATGGCTACACTTTC. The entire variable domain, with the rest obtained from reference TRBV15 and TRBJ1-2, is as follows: DAMVIQNPRYQVTQFGKPVTLSCSQTLNHNVMYWYQQKSSQAPKLLFHYYDKDFNNEADTPDNFQSRRPNTSFCFLDIRSPGLGDTAMYLCATSTPSGQGMDYGYTFGSGTRLTVV.

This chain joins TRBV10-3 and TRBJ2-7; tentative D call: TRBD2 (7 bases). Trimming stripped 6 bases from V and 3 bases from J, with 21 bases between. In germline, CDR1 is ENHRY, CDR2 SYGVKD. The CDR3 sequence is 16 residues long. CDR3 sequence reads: CAISLHGGGASYEQYF. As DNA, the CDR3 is TGTGCCATCAGCCTACATGGGGGGGGCGCGAGCTACGAGCAGTACTTC.

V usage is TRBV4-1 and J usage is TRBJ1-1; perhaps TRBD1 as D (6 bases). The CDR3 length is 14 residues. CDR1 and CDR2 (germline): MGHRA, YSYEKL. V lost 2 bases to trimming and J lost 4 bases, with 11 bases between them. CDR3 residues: CASSQNRVPTEAFF. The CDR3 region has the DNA TGCGCCAGCAGCCAAAACAGGGTACCCACTGAAGCTTTCTTT.

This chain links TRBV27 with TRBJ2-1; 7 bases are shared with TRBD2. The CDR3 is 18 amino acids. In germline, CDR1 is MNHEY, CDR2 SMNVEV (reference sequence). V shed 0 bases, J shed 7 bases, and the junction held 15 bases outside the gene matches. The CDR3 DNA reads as TGTGCCAGCAGTTTATCGACCGATGGTCGCGGGAGAGGTAATGAGCAGTTCTTC. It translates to CASSLSTDGRGRGNEQFF.

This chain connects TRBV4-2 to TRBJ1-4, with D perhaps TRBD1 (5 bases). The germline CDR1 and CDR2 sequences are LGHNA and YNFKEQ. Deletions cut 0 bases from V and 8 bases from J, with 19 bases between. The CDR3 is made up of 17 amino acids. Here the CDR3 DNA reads TGTGCCAGCAGCCAAGATTCAGGGAAGGAGGGGAGCGAAAAACTGTTTTTT. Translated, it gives CASSQDSGKEGSEKLFF.

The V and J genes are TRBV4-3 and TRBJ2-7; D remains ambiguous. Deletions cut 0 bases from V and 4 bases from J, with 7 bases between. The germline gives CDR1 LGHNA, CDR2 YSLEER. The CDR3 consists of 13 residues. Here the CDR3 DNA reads TGCGCCAGCAGCCAAGATTCAACTTACGAGCAGTACTTC. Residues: CASSQDSTYEQYF.

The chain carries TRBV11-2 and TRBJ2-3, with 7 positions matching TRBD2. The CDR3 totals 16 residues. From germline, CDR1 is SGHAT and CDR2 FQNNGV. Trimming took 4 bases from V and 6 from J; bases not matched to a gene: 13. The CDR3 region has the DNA TGTGCCAGCAGCTCACCAAAGAGCGGGGTGAGGGATACGCAGTATTTT. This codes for CASSSPKSGVRDTQYF.

CDR3 coding DNA: TGCGCCAGCAGCTTGGACAGAAGCACAGATACGCAGTATTTT. It is translated as CASSLDRSTDTQYF. The V gene is TRBV5-1, the J gene TRBJ2-3, with D uncertain. Trimming removed 0 bases at V and 0 bases at J, with 5 bases between. Germline CDR1 and CDR2: SGHRS and YFSETQ. CDR3 length equals 14 residues. Looking up the rest from reference TRBV5-1 and TRBJ2-3 gives the full variable domain: KAGVTQTPRYLIKTRGQQVTLSCSPISGHRSVSWYQQTPGQGLQFLFEYFSETQRNKGNFPGRFSGRQFSNSRSEMNVSTLELGDSALYLCASSLDRSTDTQYFGPGTRLTVL.

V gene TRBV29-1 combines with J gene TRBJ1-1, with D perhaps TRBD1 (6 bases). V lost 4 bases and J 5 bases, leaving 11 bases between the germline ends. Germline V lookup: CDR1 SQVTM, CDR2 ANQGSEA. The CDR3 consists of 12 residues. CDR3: CSVARGETEAFF. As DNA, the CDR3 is TGCAGCGTTGCCAGGGGTGAGACTGAAGCTTTCTTT.

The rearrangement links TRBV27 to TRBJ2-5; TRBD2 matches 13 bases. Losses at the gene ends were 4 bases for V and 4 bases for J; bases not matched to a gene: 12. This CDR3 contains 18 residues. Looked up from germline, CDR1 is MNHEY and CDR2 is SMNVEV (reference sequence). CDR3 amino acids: CASSSFGLAGAMVETQYF. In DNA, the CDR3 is TGTGCCAGCAGTTCATTCGGACTAGCGGGAGCGATGGTAGAGACCCAGTACTTC.

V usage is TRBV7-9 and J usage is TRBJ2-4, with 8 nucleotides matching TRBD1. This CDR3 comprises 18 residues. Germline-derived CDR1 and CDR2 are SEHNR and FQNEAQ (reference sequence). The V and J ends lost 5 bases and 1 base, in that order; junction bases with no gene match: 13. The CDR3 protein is CASSLGQGWAWAKNIQYF. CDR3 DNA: TGTGCCAGCAGCCTCGGACAGGGATGGGCCTGGGCCAAAAACATTCAGTACTTC.

As DNA, the CDR3 is TGTGCCAGTAGTATAGATCAAGGCATGAACACTGAAGCTTTCTTT. Translation: CASSIDQGMNTEAFF. The V call is TRBV19, the J call TRBJ1-1, with unresolved D. V lost 0 bases, J lost 0 bases, and 8 bases lay in between. CDR3 length: 15 amino acids. CDR1 is LNHDA, CDR2 SQIVND, per germline (reference sequence).

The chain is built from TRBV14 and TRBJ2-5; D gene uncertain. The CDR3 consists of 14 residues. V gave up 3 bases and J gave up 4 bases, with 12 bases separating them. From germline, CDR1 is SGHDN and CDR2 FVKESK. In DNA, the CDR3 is TGTGCCAGCAGCCACAGTAGTTCCGGAGAGACCCAGTACTTC. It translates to CASSHSSSGETQYF. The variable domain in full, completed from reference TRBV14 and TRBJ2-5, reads EAGVTQFPSHSVIEKGQTVTLRCDPISGHDNLYWYRRVMGKEIKFLLHFVKESKQDESGMPNNRFLAERTGGTYSTLKVQPAELEDSGVYFCASSHSSSGETQYFGPGTRLLVL.

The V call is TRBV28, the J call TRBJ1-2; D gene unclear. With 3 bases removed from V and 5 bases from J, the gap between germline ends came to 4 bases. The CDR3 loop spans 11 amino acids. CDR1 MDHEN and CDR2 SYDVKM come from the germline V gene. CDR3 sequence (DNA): TGTGCCAGCAGTTTCCCGTATGGCTACACCTTC. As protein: CASSFPYGYTF.

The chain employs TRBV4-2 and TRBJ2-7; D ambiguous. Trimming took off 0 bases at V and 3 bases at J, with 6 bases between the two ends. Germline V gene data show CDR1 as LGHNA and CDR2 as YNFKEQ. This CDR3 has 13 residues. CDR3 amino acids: CASSQETYYEQYF. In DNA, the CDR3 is TGTGCCAGCAGCCAAGAGACCTACTACGAGCAGTACTTC.

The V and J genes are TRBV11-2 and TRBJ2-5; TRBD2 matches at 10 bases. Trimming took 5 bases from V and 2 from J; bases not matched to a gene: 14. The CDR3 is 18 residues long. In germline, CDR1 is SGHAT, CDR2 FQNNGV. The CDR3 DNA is TGTGCCAGCAGCAAGTTACCCGGACTAGCGGAATGGCAAGAGACCCAGTACTTC. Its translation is CASSKLPGLAEWQETQYF.

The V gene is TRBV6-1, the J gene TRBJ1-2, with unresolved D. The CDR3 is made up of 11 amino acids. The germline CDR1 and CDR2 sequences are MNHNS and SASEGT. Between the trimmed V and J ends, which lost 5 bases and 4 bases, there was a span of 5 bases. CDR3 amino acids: CASSPGYGYTF. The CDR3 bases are TGTGCCAGCAGTCCAGGCTATGGCTACACCTTC.

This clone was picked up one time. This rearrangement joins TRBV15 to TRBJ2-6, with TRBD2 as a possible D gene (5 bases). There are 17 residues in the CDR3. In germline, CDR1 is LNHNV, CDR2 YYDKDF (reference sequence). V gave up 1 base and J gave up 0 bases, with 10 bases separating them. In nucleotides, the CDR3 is TGTGCCACCAGCAGAGCATTCGGGAACTCTGGGGCCAACGTCCTGACTTTC. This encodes CATSRAFGNSGANVLTF.

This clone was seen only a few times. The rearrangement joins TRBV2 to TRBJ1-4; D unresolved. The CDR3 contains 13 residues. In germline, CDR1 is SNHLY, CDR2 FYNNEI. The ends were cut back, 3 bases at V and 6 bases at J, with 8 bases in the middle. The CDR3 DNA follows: TGTGCCAGCAGTGACCCCCTTGATGAAAAACTGTTTTTT. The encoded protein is CASSDPLDEKLFF.

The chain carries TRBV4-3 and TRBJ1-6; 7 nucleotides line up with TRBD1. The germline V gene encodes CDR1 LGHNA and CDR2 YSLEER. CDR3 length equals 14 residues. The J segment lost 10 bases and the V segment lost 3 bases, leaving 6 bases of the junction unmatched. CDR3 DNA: TGCGCCAGCAGCCAGGACGACAGGGACTCACCCCTCCACTTT. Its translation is CASSQDDRDSPLHF.

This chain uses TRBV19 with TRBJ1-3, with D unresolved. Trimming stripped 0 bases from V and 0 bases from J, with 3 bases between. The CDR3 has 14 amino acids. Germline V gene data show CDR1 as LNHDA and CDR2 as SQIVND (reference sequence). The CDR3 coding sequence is TGTGCCAGTAGTATAGAGGGCTCTGGAAACACCATATATTTT. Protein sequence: CASSIEGSGNTIYF.

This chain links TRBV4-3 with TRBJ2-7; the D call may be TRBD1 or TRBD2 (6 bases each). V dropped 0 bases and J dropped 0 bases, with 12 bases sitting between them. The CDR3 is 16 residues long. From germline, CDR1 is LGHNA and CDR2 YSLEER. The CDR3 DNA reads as TGCGCCAGCAGCCAAGATCCGGGGGCCCCCTCCTACGAGCAGTACTTC. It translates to CASSQDPGAPSYEQYF.

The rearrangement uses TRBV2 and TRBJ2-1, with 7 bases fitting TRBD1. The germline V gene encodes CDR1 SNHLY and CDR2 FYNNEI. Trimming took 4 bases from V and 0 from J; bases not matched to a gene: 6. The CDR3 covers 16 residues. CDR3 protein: CASSGTRDSSYNEQFF. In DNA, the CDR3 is TGTGCCAGCAGTGGGACCAGGGACAGCTCCTACAATGAGCAGTTCTTC.

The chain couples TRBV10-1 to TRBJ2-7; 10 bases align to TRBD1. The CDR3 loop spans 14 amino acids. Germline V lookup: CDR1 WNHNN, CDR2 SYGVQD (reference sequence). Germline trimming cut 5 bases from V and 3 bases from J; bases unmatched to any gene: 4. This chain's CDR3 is CASSSWDRGYEQYF. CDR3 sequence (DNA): TGCGCCAGCAGTTCCTGGGACAGGGGCTACGAGCAGTACTTC.

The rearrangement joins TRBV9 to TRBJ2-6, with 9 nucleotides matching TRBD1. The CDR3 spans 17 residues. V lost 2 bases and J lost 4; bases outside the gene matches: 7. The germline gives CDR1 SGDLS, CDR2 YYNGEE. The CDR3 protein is CASSVTGGRNGANVLTF. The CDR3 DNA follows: TGTGCCAGCAGCGTGACAGGGGGTCGTAACGGGGCCAACGTCCTGACTTTC.